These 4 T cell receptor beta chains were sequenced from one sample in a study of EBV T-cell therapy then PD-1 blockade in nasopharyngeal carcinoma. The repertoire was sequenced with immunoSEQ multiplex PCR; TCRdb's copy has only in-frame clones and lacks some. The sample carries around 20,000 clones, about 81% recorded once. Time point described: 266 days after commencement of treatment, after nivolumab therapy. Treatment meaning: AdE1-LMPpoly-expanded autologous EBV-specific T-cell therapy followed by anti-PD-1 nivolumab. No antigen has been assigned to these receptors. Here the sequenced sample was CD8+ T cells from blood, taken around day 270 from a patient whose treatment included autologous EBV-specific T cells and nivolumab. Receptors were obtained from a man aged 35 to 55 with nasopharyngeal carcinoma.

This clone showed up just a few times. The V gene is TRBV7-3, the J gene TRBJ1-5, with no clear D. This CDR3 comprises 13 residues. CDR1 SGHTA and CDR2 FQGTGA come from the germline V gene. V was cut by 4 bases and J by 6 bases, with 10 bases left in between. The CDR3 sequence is CASSSGFGQPQHF. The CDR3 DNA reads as TGTGCCAGCAGCTCAGGTTTCGGTCAGCCCCAGCATTTT.

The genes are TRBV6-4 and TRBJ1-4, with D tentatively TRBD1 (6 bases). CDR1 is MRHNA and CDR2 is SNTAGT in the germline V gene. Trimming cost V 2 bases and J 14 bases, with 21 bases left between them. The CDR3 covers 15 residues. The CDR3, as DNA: TGTGCCAGCAGTGACGGGGGGCTCAATGGAGGGAAGCTGTTTTTT. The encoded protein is CASSDGGLNGGKLFF.

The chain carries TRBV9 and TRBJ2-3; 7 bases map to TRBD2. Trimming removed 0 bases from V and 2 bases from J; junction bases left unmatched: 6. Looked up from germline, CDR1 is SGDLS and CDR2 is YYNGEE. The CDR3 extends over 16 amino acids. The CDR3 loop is CASSVAGGPVTDTQYF. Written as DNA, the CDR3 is TGTGCCAGCAGCGTAGCGGGAGGTCCGGTCACAGATACGCAGTATTTT.

CDR3 loop: CASSEVEEYQPQHF. In DNA form, the CDR3 reads TGCGCCAGCAGTGAGGTTGAGGAATACCAGCCCCAGCATTTT. The J gene is TRBJ1-5, the V gene TRBV10-1; D remains ambiguous. The V end was cut by 2 bases, the J end by 7 bases, with 12 bases between. Germline CDR1 is WNHNN and CDR2 is SYGVQD (reference sequence). This CDR3 has 14 residues.